The 10 T cell receptor beta chains below all came from one sample that was sequenced in a study of shared clonotypes between healthy human individuals. Method: immunoSEQ multiplex PCR; TCRdb's copy keeps in-frame clones and lacks some. Among some 530,000 clones listed, 81% were seen once. The sample taken for sequencing was PBMCs. The receptors come from a woman aged 40 to 49 in good health. Some clones in this sample may be carry-over from other donors' samples.

The chain employs TRBV5-6 and TRBJ2-7; no definite D call. Trimming shortened V by 0 bases and J by 4 bases, and 11 bases separated the two germline ends. Germline CDR1 and CDR2: SGHDT and YYEEEE. The CDR3 extends over 14 amino acids. The CDR3 sequence is CASSLERSGYEQYF. In DNA, the CDR3 is TGTGCCAGCAGCTTGGAGCGATCTGGATACGAGCAGTACTTC.

This rearrangement joins TRBV7-3 to TRBJ2-1; TRBD1 matches 9 bases. Germline V gene lookup returns CDR1 SGHTA and CDR2 FQGTGA. V lost 5 bases to trimming and J lost 8 bases; unmatched junction nucleotides: 7. This CDR3 comprises 14 residues. The CDR3 DNA reads as TGTGCCAGCAGCATCGGGACAGGGCTGCATGAGCAGTTCTTC. Translated, it gives CASSIGTGLHEQFF.

The chain joins TRBV7-8 to TRBJ2-2, with 9 bases aligning to TRBD1. The germline CDR1 and CDR2 sequences are SGHVS and FQNEAQ. This CDR3 has 15 residues. Losses at the gene ends were 4 bases for V and 5 bases for J; bases not matched to a gene: 5. CDR3 sequence reads: CASSSRDRVTGELFF. The CDR3 DNA follows: TGTGCCAGCAGCTCCCGGGACAGGGTGACCGGGGAGCTGTTTTTT.

This clone was recorded at least ten times. CDR3 protein: CASSPAGGGDYGYTF. CDR3 nucleotide sequence: TGTGCCAGCAGCCCGGCCGGGGGGGGAGACTATGGCTACACCTTC. The V call is TRBV7-3, the J call TRBJ1-2, with a weak D call TRBD1 (5 bases). Trimming took 5 bases from V and 3 from J, leaving 16 bases between them. The V gene's germline CDR1 is SGHTA and CDR2 FQGTGA. The CDR3 extends over 15 amino acids.

The chain uses TRBV5-4 and TRBJ2-7, with unresolved D. Trimming removed 4 bases at V and 12 bases at J, with 23 bases between. Per germline, CDR1 SGHNT and CDR2 YYREEE (reference sequence). The CDR3 is made up of 14 amino acids. CDR3 amino acids: CASSIDGATSSTYF. CDR3 coding DNA: TGTGCCAGCAGCATCGACGGAGCCACCTCTTCTACGTACTTC. Full variable domain (outside the CDR3, taken from reference TRBV5-4 and TRBJ2-7): ETGVTQSPTHLIKTRGQQVTLRCSSQSGHNTVSWYQQALGQGPQFIFQYYREEENGRGNFPPRFSGLQFPNYSSELNVNALELDDSALYLCASSIDGATSSTYFGPGTRLTVT.

The gene calls are TRBV18 and TRBJ2-7; 10 bases line up with TRBD1. The trim removed 3 bases at V and 3 bases at J, leaving 5 bases unmatched. This CDR3 contains 15 residues. Germline V lookup: CDR1 KGHSH, CDR2 LQKENI. CDR3 residues: CASSPNGQGGYEQYF. CDR3 coding DNA: TGTGCCAGCTCACCCAATGGACAGGGGGGCTACGAGCAGTACTTC.

As concerns this clone: A much larger clone lies a single base off, so this may be a read error. This chain joins TRBV4-3 and TRBJ2-1; weak D call: TRBD1 (5 bases). Germline-derived CDR1 and CDR2 are LGHNA and YSLEER. V dropped 4 bases and J dropped 7 bases, with 14 bases sitting between them. This CDR3 spans 14 amino acids. CDR3 sequence: CASSRAQGKNEQFF. CDR3 DNA: TGCGCCAGCAGCCGAGCTCAGGGTAAGAATGAGCAGTTCTTC.

This clone was seen a few times. With only one base between it and a far larger clone, this is likely a read error. The chain joins TRBV9 to TRBJ1-5; 7 bases fit TRBD1. The CDR3 runs 14 residues. Germline V lookup: CDR1 SGDLS, CDR2 YYNGEE. CDR3 protein: CTSSPQGDLQPQHF. CDR3 nucleotide sequence: TGTACCAGCAGCCCCCAGGGGGACCTTCAGCCCCAGCATTTT.

The genes are TRBV28 and TRBJ1-2; possibly TRBD1 for D (5 bases). The germline CDR1 and CDR2 sequences are MDHEN and SYDVKM. The ends were cut back, 6 bases at V and 4 bases at J, with 12 bases in the middle. The CDR3 has 13 residues. This CDR3 reads CASRQRGVYGYTF. In DNA form, the CDR3 reads TGTGCCAGCAGACAGAGGGGCGTCTATGGCTACACCTTC.

The chain employs TRBV7-9 and TRBJ1-4; D remains unclear. The CDR3 is 12 amino acids. Trimming shortened V by 1 base and J by 7 bases, and 4 bases separated the two germline ends. CDR1 is SEHNR and CDR2 is FQNEAQ in the germline V gene (reference sequence). CDR3 coding DNA: TGTGCCAGCAGCTTAGGGTTTGAAAAACTGTTTTTT. It is translated as CASSLGFEKLFF. Complete variable domain (other parts from reference TRBV7-9 and TRBJ1-4): DTGVSQNPRHKITKRGQNVTFRCDPISEHNRLYWYRQTLGQGPEFLTYFQNEAQLEKSRLLSDRFSAERPKGSFSTLEIQRTEQGDSAMYLCASSLGFEKLFFGSGTQLSVL.